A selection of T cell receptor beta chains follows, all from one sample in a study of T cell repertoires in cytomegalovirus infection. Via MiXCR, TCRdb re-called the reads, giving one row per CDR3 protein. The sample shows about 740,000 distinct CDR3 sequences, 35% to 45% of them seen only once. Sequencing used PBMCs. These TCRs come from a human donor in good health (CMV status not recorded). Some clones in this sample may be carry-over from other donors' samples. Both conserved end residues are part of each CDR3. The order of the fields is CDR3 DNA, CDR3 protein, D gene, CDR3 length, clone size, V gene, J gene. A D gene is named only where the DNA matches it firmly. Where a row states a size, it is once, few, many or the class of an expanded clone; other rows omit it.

cdr3_nt: TGTGCCAGCAGTCGGACTAGCGAAGAGACCCAGTACTTC
cdr3_aa: CASSRTSEETQYF
d_call: TRBD2
cdr3_length: 13
clone_size: many
v_call: TRBV12-3/TRBV12-4
j_call: TRBJ2-5

cdr3_nt: TGTGCCAGCGGTTCGGGGACAGGGAGTCATCAGCCCCAGCATTTT
cdr3_aa: CASGSGTGSHQPQHF
d_call: TRBD1
cdr3_length: 15
clone_size: NA
v_call: TRBV28
j_call: TRBJ1-5

cdr3_nt: TGTGCCAGTAGTATCCCAGGGTTCAACTATGGCTACACCTTC
cdr3_aa: CASSIPGFNYGYTF
d_call: NA
cdr3_length: 14
clone_size: NA
v_call: TRBV19
j_call: TRBJ1-2

cdr3_nt: TGTGCCAGCAGTCTCCCCAGGACTAGCGGGAGTCATGAGCAGTTCTTC
cdr3_aa: CASSLPRTSGSHEQFF
d_call: TRBD2
cdr3_length: 16
clone_size: few
v_call: TRBV12-3/TRBV12-4
j_call: TRBJ2-1

cdr3_nt: TGCAGTGCTAGGCGGGAGCGAGAGACCCAGTACTTC
cdr3_aa: CSARRERETQYF
d_call: TRBD2
cdr3_length: 12
clone_size: NA
v_call: TRBV20-1
j_call: TRBJ2-5

cdr3_nt: TGCAGCGTTGGGACATCCTACGAGCAGTACTTC
cdr3_aa: CSVGTSYEQYF
d_call: NA
cdr3_length: 11
clone_size: many
v_call: TRBV29-1
j_call: TRBJ2-7

cdr3_nt: TGCGCCAGCAGCCTACAGGGGTCGGAGGCCAACGTCCTGACTTTC
cdr3_aa: CASSLQGSEANVLTF
d_call: TRBD1
cdr3_length: 15
clone_size: NA
v_call: TRBV5-1
j_call: TRBJ2-6

cdr3_nt: TGTGCCAGTTACAGTAGCTCCTACAATGAGCAGTTCTTC
cdr3_aa: CASYSSSYNEQFF
d_call: NA
cdr3_length: 13
clone_size: few
v_call: TRBV7-9
j_call: TRBJ2-1

cdr3_nt: TGTGCCAGCAGTTGGACTAGCGGGGGCACCGGGGAGCTGTTTTTT
cdr3_aa: CASSWTSGGTGELFF
d_call: TRBD2
cdr3_length: 15
clone_size: few
v_call: TRBV28
j_call: TRBJ2-2

cdr3_nt: TGTGCCAGCAGTTTATTGGGGGCGCCTGAAGCTGTCTTT
cdr3_aa: CASSLLGAPEAVF
d_call: NA
cdr3_length: 13
clone_size: NA
v_call: TRBV28
j_call: TRBJ1-1

cdr3_nt: TGTGCCAGCAGCCAAGATCTCATTCAGCCCCAGCATTTT
cdr3_aa: CASSQDLIQPQHF
d_call: NA
cdr3_length: 13
clone_size: few
v_call: TRBV3-1
j_call: TRBJ1-5

cdr3_nt: TGTGCCAGCAGACTACAGGGGCCCCCATACGAGCAGTACTTC
cdr3_aa: CASRLQGPPYEQYF
d_call: TRBD1
cdr3_length: 14
clone_size: few
v_call: TRBV28
j_call: TRBJ2-7

cdr3_nt: TGTGCCACCAGTGATTTACACCTCGGACTAGCGGGGTACAATGAGCAGTTCTTC
cdr3_aa: CATSDLHLGLAGYNEQFF
d_call: TRBD2
cdr3_length: 18
clone_size: few
v_call: TRBV24-1
j_call: TRBJ2-1

cdr3_nt: TGTGCCAGCAGTGAATTCGAGGGCGGACCATCAACTAATGAAAAACTGTTTTTT
cdr3_aa: CASSEFEGGPSTNEKLFF
d_call: NA
cdr3_length: 18
clone_size: NA
v_call: TRBV2
j_call: TRBJ1-4

cdr3_nt: TGTGCCAGTAAGGGTGCAGGGAATGGGCAGCCCCAGCATTTT
cdr3_aa: CASKGAGNGQPQHF
d_call: NA
cdr3_length: 14
clone_size: few
v_call: TRBV19
j_call: TRBJ1-5

cdr3_nt: TGTTCCAGCAGCTTAGCTCATACGCATTATTTT
cdr3_aa: CSSSLAHTHYF
d_call: NA
cdr3_length: 11
clone_size: NA
v_call: TRBV7-9
j_call: TRBJ2-3

cdr3_nt: TGTGCCAGCAGTTACAGGGTGAGAACGCAGTATTTT
cdr3_aa: CASSYRVRTQYF
d_call: NA
cdr3_length: 12
clone_size: NA
v_call: TRBV12-3/TRBV12-4
j_call: TRBJ2-3

cdr3_nt: TGTGCCAGTGGGGGACTAGCGGGAGCAGATACGCAGTATTTT
cdr3_aa: CASGGLAGADTQYF
d_call: TRBD2
cdr3_length: 14
clone_size: few
v_call: TRBV7-8
j_call: TRBJ2-3

cdr3_nt: TGTGCCAGCAGCGGGGGGACTAGCGGGAGGTTAGATACGCAGTATTTT
cdr3_aa: CASSGGTSGRLDTQYF
d_call: TRBD2
cdr3_length: 16
clone_size: NA
v_call: TRBV9
j_call: TRBJ2-3

cdr3_nt: TGTGCCAGCCGTCCCCCGAGCTCCTACAATGAGCAGTTCTTC
cdr3_aa: CASRPPSSYNEQFF
d_call: NA
cdr3_length: 14
clone_size: NA
v_call: TRBV28
j_call: TRBJ2-1

cdr3_nt: TGCGCCAGCAGCCCGGGCCCTTCGCAAGGGGGCTATGGCTACACCTTC
cdr3_aa: CASSPGPSQGGYGYTF
d_call: NA
cdr3_length: 16
clone_size: few
v_call: TRBV4-1
j_call: TRBJ1-2

cdr3_nt: TGTGCCAGCAGCCAGACTACGGACAGGTGGGGCCAAGAGACCCAGTACTTC
cdr3_aa: CASSQTTDRWGQETQYF
d_call: TRBD1
cdr3_length: 17
clone_size: NA
v_call: TRBV3-1
j_call: TRBJ2-5

cdr3_nt: TGTGCCAGCAGCCCCGGGACAGGGGGTCTTACCGGGGAGCTGTTTTTT
cdr3_aa: CASSPGTGGLTGELFF
d_call: TRBD1
cdr3_length: 16
clone_size: NA
v_call: TRBV12-3/TRBV12-4
j_call: TRBJ2-2

cdr3_nt: TGTGCCAGCAGTTCCTTAGGGGGCGTCTATGGCTACACCTTC
cdr3_aa: CASSSLGGVYGYTF
d_call: TRBD1
cdr3_length: 14
clone_size: NA
v_call: TRBV2
j_call: TRBJ1-2